Listed below are T cell receptor beta chains from one sample, sequenced in a study of metastatic and nonmetastatic thyroid tumors. TCRdb reprocessed the PCR reads using MiXCR. The sample holds over 20,000 clones, 15% to 17% seen once. Sequenced material: blood. The origin of the receptors is a female donor with papillary thyroid cancer or a benign thyroid nodule (not recorded which). Some clones in this sample may be carry-over from other donors' samples. Both conserved end residues are part of each CDR3. A D gene is named only where the DNA matches it firmly. Rows give clone size only sometimes, using once, few, many, or a class for an expanded clone.

. TRBJ2-2 TRBV11-2 many 17 CASSPRRGAENTGELFF TGTGCCAGCAGCCCCCGAAGGGGGGCCGAGAACACCGGGGAGCTGTTTTTT
. TRBJ1-2 TRBV5-4 many 12 CASSPEVGGYTF TGTGCCAGCAGCCCAGAAGTAGGAGGCTACACCTTC
. TRBJ1-1 TRBV4-3 many 16 CASSQDPRQVASEAFF TGCGCCAGCAGCCAAGATCCCCGCCAAGTGGCATCTGAAGCTTTCTTT
TRBD1 TRBJ2-7 TRBV7-9 many 15 CASSLVGQGNYEQYF TGTGCCAGCAGCTTAGTCGGACAGGGAAATTACGAGCAGTACTTC
. TRBJ2-7 TRBV6-1 many 13 CASRETRGYEQYF TGTGCCAGCAGGGAGACTAGGGGGTACGAGCAGTACTTC
. TRBJ1-1 TRBV3-1 many 15 CASSQDEAVGTEAFF TGTGCCAGCAGCCAAGATGAGGCAGTTGGGACTGAAGCTTTCTTT
TRBD1 TRBJ1-4 TRBV2 many 14 CASRWGQGGEKLFF TGTGCCAGCAGGTGGGGACAGGGAGGTGAAAAACTGTTTTTT
. TRBJ2-3 TRBV20-1 many 13 CSAKPGVTDTQYF TGCAGTGCAAAACCGGGGGTCACAGATACGCAGTATTTT
. TRBJ1-1 TRBV28 many 18 CASSLELTIIVLNTEAFF TGTGCCAGCAGTTTAGAACTGACAATTATCGTATTGAACACTGAAGCTTTCTTT
TRBD1 TRBJ2-1 TRBV5-4 many 15 CASSTRDRSYNEQFF TGTGCCAGCAGCACTCGGGACAGGTCCTACAATGAGCAGTTCTTC
TRBD2 TRBJ2-1 TRBV7-9 many 15 CASSRLAGRYNEQFF TGTGCCAGCAGCCGGCTAGCGGGGAGATACAATGAGCAGTTCTTC
TRBD2 TRBJ2-5 TRBV7-9 many 15 CASSTTSGRKETQYF TGTGCCAGCAGCACGACTAGCGGGAGAAAAGAGACCCAGTACTTC
TRBD2 TRBJ2-1 TRBV5-1 many 20 CASSLRSSGRRMGTYNEQFF TGCGCCAGCAGCCTCCGGAGTAGCGGGAGGAGAATGGGAACGTACAATGAGCAGTTCTTC
. TRBJ2-1 TRBV7-9 many 16 CASSPFGGSAYNEQFF TGTGCCAGCAGCCCCTTTGGGGGCTCCGCCTACAATGAGCAGTTCTTC
TRBD1 TRBJ1-5 TRBV5-6 many 15 CASSLRTGGSQPQHF TGTGCCAGCAGCCTCCGAACAGGGGGTAGTCAGCCCCAGCATTTT
TRBD1 TRBJ2-7 TRBV6-1 medium-sized 15 CASSGEGTGINEQYF TGTGCCAGCAGTGGCGAGGGGACAGGGATCAACGAGCAGTACTTC
TRBD2 TRBJ2-2 TRBV12-3/TRBV12-4 many 16 CASIPTGTRNTGELFF TGTGCCAGCATCCCAACCGGGACTAGAAACACCGGGGAGCTGTTTTTT
. TRBJ2-1 TRBV20-1 many 15 CSAKKEAGFYNEQFF TGCAGTGCTAAAAAAGAAGCCGGGTTCTACAATGAGCAGTTCTTC
TRBD2 TRBJ2-1 TRBV19 many 15 CASTAPRETSHEQFF TGTGCCAGTACCGCCCCGCGGGAGACCTCCCATGAGCAGTTCTTC
TRBD2 TRBJ2-7 TRBV4-1 once 17 CASSQDSPSGSLYEQYF TGCGCCAGCAGCCAAGATTCCCCTAGCGGGAGTCTGTACGAGCAGTACTTC
. TRBJ1-5 TRBV20-1 . 12 CSASSPNQPQHF TGCAGTGCTAGCAGCCCCAACCAGCCCCAGCATTTT
. TRBJ1-1 TRBV4-3 many 13 CASSTRVNTEAFF TGCGCCAGCAGCACCAGGGTTAACACTGAAGCTTTCTTT
TRBD1 TRBJ2-7 TRBV7-3 many 15 CASSLTPTGSYEQYF TGTGCCAGCAGCTTAACACCGACAGGGAGCTACGAGCAGTACTTC
. TRBJ2-5 TRBV6-2/TRBV6-3 many 15 CASRNPGTRGETQYF TGTGCCAGCAGAAACCCCGGGACCCGGGGGGAGACCCAGTACTTC